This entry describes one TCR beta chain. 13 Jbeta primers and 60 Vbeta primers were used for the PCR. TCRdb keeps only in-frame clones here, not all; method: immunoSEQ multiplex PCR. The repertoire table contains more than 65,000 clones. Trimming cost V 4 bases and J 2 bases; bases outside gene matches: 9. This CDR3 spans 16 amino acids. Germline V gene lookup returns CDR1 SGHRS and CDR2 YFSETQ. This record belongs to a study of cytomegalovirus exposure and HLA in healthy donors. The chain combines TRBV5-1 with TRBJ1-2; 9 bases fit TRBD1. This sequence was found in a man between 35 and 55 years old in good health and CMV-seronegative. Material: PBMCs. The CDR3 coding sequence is TGCGCCAGCAGCCCGGGGACAGGGAGGGAGAACTATGGCTACACCTTC. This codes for CASSPGTGRENYGYTF.